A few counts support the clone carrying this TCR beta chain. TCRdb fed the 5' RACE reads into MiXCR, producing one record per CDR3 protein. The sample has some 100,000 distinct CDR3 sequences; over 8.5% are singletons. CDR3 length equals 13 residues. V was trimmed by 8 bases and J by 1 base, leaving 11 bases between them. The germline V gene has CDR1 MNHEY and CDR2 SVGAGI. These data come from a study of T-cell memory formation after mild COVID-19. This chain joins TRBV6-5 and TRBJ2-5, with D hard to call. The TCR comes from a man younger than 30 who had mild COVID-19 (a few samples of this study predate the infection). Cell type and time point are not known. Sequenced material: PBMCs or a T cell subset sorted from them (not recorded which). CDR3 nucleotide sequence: TGTGCCAGCGCCGACCTGGCCCAAGAGACCCAGTACTTC. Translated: CASADLAQETQYF.